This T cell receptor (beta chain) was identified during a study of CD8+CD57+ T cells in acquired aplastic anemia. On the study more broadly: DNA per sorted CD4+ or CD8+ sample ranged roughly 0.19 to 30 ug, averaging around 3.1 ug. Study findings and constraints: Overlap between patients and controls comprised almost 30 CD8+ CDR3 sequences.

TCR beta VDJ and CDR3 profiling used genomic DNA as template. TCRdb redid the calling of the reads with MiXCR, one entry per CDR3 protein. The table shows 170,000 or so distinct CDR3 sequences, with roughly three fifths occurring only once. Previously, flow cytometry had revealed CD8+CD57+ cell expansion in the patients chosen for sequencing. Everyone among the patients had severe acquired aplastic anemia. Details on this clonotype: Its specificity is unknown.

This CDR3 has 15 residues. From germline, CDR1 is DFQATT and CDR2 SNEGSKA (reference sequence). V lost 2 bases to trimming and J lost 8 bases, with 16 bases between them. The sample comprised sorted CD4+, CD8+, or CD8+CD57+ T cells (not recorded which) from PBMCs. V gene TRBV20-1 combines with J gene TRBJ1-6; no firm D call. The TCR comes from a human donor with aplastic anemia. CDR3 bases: TGCAGTGCTAGATCCGTGGCCAGAGCCGATTCACCCCTCCACTTT. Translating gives CSARSVARADSPLHF.